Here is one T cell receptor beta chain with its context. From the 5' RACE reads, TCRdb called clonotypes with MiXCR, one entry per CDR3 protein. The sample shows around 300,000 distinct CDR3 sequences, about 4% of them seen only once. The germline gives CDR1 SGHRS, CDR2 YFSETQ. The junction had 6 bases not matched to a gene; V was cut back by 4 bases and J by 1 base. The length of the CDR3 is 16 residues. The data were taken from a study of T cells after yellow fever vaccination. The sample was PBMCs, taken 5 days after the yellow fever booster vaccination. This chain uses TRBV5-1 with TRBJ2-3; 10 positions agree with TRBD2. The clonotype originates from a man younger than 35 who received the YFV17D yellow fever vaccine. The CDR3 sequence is CASSPPGTSGTDTQYF. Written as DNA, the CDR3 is TGCGCCAGCAGCCCTCCCGGGACTAGCGGCACAGATACGCAGTATTTT. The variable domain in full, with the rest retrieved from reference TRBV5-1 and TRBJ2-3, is KAGVTQTPRYLIKTRGQQVTLSCSPISGHRSVSWYQQTPGQGLQFLFEYFSETQRNKGNFPGRFSGRQFSNSRSEMNVSTLELGDSALYLCASSPPGTSGTDTQYFGPGTRLTVL.